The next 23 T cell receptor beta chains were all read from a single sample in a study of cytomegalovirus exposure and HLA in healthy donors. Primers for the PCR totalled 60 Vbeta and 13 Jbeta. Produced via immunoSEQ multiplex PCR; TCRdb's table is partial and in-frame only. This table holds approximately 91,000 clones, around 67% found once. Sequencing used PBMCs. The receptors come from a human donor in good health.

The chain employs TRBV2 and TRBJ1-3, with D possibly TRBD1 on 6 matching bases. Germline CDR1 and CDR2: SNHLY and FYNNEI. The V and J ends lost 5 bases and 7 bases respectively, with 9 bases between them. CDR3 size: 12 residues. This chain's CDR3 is CASSSTGNTIYF. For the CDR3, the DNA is TGTGCCAGCAGTTCGACAGGCAACACCATATATTTT.

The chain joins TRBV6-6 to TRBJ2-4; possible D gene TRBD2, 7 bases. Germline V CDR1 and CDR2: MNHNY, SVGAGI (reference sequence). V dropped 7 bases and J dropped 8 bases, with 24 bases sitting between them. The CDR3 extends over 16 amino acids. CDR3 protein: CASTPGRGFSQDIQYF. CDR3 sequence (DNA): TGTGCCAGCACCCCGGGGAGGGGGTTTTCTCAGGACATTCAGTACTTC.

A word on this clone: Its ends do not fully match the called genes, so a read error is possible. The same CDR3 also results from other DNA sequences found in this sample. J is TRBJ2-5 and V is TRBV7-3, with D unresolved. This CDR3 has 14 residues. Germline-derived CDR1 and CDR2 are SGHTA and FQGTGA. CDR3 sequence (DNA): TGCGCCAGCAGCACGGGTATTCGCCAAGAGACCCAGTACTTC. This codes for CASSTGIRQETQYF.

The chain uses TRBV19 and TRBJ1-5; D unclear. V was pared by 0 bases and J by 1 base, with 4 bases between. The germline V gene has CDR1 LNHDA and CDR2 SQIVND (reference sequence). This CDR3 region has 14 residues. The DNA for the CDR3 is TGTGCCAGTAGTATAGAGACAAGCAATCAGCCCCAGCATTTT. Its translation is CASSIETSNQPQHF.

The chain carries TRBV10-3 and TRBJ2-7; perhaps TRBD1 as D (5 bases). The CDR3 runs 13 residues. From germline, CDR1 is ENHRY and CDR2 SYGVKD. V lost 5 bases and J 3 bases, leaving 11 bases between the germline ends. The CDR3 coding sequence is TGTGCCATCAGTCAAGGGGTTAGCTACGAGCAGTACTTC. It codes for CAISQGVSYEQYF.

CDR3 protein: CASSPEFRSADTQYF. CDR3 nucleotide sequence: TGTGCCAGCAGCCCAGAATTTAGGAGTGCAGATACGCAGTATTTT. The rearrangement links TRBV7-2 to TRBJ2-3, with no clear D. This CDR3 spans 15 amino acids. Per the germline V gene, CDR1 is SGHTA and CDR2 is FQGNSA. Deletions cut 5 bases from V and 4 bases from J, with 16 bases between.

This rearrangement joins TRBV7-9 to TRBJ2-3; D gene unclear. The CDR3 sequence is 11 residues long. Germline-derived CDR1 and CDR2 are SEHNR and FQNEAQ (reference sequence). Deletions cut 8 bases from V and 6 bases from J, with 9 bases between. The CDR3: CASRSSDTQYF. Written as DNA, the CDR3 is TGTGCCAGCCGCTCCTCCGATACGCAGTATTTT. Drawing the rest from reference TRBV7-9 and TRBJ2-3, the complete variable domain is DTGVSQNPRHKITKRGQNVTFRCDPISEHNRLYWYRQTLGQGPEFLTYFQNEAQLEKSRLLSDRFSAERPKGSFSTLEIQRTEQGDSAMYLCASRSSDTQYFGPGTRLTVL.

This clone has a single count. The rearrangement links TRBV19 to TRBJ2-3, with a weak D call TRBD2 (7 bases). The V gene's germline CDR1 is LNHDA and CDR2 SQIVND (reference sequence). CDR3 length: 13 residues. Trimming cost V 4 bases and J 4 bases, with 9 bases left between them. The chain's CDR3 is CASSSGGSDTQYF. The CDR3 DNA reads TGTGCCAGTAGTAGCGGGGGCTCAGATACGCAGTATTTT.

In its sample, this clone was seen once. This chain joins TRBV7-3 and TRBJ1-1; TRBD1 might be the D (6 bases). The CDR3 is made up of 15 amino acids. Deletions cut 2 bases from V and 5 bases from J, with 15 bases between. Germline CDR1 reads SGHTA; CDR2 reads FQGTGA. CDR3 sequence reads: CASSLYPGVGTEAFF. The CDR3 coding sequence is TGTGCCAGCAGCTTATACCCAGGGGTAGGGACTGAAGCTTTCTTT.

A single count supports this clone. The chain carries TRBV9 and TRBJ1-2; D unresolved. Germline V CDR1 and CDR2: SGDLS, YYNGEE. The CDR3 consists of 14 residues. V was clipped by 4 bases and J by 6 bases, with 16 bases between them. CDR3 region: CASSPNFGADGYTF. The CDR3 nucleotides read TGTGCCAGCAGCCCAAATTTTGGCGCGGATGGCTACACCTTC. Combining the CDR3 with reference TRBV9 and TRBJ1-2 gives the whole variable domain DSGVTQTPKHLITATGQRVTLRCSPRSGDLSVYWYQQSLDQGLQFLIQYYNGEERAKGNILERFSAQQFPDLHSELNLSSLELGDSALYFCASSPNFGADGYTFGSGTRLTVV.

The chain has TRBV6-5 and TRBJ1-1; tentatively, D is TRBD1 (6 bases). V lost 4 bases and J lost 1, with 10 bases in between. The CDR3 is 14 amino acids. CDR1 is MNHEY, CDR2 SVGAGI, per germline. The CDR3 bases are TGTGCCAGCAGTTGGACAGACACGAACACTGAAGCTTTCTTT. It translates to CASSWTDTNTEAFF.

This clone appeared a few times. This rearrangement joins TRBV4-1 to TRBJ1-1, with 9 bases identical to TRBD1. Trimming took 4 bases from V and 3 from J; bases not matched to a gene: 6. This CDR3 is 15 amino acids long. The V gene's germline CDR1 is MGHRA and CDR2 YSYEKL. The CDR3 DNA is TGCGCCAGCAGCCGACGGACAGGGGAGCACACTGAAGCTTTCTTT. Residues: CASSRRTGEHTEAFF.

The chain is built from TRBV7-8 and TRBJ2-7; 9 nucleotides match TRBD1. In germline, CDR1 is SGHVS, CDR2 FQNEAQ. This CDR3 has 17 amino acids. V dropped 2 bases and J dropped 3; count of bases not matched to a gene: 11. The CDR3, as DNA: TGTGCCAGCAGCTTATGGGGGGACAGGGATAAGGTCTACGAGCAGTACTTC. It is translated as CASSLWGDRDKVYEQYF. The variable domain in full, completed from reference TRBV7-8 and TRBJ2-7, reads GAGVSQSPRYKVAKRGQDVALRCDPISGHVSLFWYQQALGQGPEFLTYFQNEAQLDKSGLPSDRFFAERPEGSVSTLKIQRTQQEDSAVYLCASSLWGDRDKVYEQYFGPGTRLTVT.

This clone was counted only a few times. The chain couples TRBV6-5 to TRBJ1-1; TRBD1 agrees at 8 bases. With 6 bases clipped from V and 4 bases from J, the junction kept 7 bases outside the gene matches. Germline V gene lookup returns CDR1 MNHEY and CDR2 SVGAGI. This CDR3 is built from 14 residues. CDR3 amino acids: CASSPSTGGTEAFF. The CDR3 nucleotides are TGTGCCAGCAGCCCCTCTACAGGGGGCACTGAAGCTTTCTTT.

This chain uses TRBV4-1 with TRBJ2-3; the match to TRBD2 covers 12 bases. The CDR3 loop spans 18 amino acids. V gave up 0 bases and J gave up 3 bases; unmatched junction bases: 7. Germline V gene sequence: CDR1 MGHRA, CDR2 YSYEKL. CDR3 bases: TGCGCCAGCAGCCAAGATCTCAGACTAGCGGGGGTTACAGATACGCAGTATTTT. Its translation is CASSQDLRLAGVTDTQYF.

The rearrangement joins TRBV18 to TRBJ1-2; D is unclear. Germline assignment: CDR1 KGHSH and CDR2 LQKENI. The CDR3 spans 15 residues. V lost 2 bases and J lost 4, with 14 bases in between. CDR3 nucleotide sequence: TGTGCCAGCTCACCAGGTTATCGAGATTCCTATGGCTACACCTTC. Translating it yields CASSPGYRDSYGYTF.

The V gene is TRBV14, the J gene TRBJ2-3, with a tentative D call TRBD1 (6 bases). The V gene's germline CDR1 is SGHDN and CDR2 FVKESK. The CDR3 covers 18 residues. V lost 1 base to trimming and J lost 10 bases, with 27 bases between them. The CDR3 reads CASSQGLIQGKGIGAQYF. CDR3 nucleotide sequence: TGTGCCAGCAGCCAAGGGCTAATACAGGGTAAGGGCATCGGTGCGCAGTATTTT.

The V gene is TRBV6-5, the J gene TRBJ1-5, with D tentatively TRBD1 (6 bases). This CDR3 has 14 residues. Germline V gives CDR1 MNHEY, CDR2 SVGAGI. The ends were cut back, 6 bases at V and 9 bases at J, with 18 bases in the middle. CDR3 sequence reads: CASRIDRTSPPQHF. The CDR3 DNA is TGTGCCAGCAGAATCGACAGGACGAGTCCGCCCCAGCATTTT.

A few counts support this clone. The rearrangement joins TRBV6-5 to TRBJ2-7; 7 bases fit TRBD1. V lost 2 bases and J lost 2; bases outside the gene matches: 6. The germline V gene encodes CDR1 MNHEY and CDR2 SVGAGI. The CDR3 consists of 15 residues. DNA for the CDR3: TGTGCCAGCAGTTACCCTAAGGGGACAGCCTACGAGCAGTACTTC. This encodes CASSYPKGTAYEQYF.

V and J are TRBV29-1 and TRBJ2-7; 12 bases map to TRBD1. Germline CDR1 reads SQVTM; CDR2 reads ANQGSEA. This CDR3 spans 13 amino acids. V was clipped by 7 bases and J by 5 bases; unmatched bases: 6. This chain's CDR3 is CSGGTGGEDEQYF. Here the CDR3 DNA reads TGCAGCGGGGGGACAGGGGGCGAGGACGAGCAGTACTTC.

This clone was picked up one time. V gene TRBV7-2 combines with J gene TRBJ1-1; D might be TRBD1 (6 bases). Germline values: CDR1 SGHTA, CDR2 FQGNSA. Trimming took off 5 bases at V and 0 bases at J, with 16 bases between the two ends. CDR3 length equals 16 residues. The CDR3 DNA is TGTGCCAGCAGCGGGGGGGGGCAGATATTGAACACTGAAGCTTTCTTT. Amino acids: CASSGGGQILNTEAFF.

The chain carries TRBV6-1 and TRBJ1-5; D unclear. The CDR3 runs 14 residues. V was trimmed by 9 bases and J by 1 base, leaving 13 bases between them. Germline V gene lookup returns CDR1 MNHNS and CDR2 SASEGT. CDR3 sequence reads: CASNIGWSNQPQHF. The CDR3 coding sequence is TGTGCCAGTAACATCGGGTGGAGCAATCAGCCCCAGCATTTT.

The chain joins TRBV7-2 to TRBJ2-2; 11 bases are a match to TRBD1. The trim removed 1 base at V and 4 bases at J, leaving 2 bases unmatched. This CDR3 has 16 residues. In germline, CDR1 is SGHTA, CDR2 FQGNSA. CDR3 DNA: TGTGCCAGCAGCTTAGGTGGGACAGGGGGCACCGGGGAGCTGTTTTTT. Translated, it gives CASSLGGTGGTGELFF.